This T cell receptor beta chain originates from a study of T cells after yellow fever vaccination. Study details: Fractions with few cells were prepared using SMART-Seq v4 Ultra Low Input.

Points from the study as a whole: Clonotypes found in both CD4 and CD8 compartments made up a small share. FACS-sorted repertoires could harbor abundant contaminating bulk-population clonotypes.

V lost 6 bases, J lost 0 bases, and 9 bases lay in between. The CDR3 length is 15 residues. Germline assignment: CDR1 MDHEN and CDR2 SYDVKM. MiXCR, applied by TCRdb to the 5' RACE reads, yields one record per CDR3 protein. The sample lists roughly 260,000 distinct CDR3 sequences; roughly 13% were seen once. Details on this clonotype: The antigen remains undetermined.

The sequence was collected from a man aged 30 to 39 who received the YFV17D yellow fever vaccine. Sequencing used CD4+ T cells sorted from PBMCs, obtained 45 days after the yellow fever booster vaccination. The chain is built from TRBV28 and TRBJ2-6; no firm D call. The CDR3 sequence is CASRHSHSGANVLTF. The CDR3 DNA reads as TGTGCCAGCAGACACAGCCACTCTGGGGCCAACGTCCTGACTTTC. Using reference TRBV28 and TRBJ2-6 for the parts outside the CDR3, the full variable domain is DVKVTQSSRYLVKRTGEKVFLECVQDMDHENMFWYRQDPGLGLRLIYFSYDVKMKEKGDIPEGYSVSREKKERFSLILESASTNQTSMYLCASRHSHSGANVLTFGAGSRLTVL.